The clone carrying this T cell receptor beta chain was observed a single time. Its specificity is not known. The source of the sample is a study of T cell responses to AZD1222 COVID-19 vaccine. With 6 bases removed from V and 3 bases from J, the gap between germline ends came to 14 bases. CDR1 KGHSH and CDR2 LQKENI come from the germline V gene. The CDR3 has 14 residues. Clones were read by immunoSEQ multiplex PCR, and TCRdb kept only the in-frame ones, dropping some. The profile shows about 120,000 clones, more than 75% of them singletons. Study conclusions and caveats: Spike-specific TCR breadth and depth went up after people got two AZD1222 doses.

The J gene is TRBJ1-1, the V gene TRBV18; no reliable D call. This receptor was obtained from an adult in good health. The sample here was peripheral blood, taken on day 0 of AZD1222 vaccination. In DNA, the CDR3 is TGTGCCAGCTCCGGACGGCCGGCGGACACTGAAGCTTTCTTT. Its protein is CASSGRPADTEAFF.